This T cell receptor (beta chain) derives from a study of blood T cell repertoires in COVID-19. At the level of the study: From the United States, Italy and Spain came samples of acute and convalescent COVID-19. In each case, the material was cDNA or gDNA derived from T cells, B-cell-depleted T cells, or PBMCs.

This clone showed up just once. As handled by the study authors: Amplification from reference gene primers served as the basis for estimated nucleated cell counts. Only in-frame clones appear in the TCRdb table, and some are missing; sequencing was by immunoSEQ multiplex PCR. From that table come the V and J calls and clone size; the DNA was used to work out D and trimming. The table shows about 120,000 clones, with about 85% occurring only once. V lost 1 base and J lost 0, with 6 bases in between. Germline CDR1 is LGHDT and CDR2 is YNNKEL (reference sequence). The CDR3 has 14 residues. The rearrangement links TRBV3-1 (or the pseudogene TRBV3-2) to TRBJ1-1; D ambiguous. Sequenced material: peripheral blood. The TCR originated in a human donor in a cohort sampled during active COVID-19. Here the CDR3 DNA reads TGTGCCAGCAGCCAAGTCCCGGTGAACACTGAAGCTTTCTTT. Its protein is CASSQVPVNTEAFF.